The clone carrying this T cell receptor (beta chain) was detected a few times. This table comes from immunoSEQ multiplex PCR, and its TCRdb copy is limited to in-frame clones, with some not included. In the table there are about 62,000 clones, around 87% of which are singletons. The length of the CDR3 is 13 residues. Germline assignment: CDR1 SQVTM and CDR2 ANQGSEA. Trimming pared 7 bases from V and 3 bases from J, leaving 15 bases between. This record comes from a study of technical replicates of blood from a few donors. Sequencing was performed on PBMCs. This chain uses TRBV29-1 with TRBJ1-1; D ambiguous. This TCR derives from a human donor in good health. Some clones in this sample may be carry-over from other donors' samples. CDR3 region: CSASMTRDTEAFF. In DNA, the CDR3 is TGCAGCGCCTCCATGACGAGGGACACTGAAGCTTTCTTT.